This T cell receptor (beta chain) comes out of a study of blood T cell repertoires in COVID-19. Using immunoSEQ multiplex PCR, the repertoire was profiled, and TCRdb retains in-frame clones only, with some absent. Of about 70,000 clones in the sample, roughly 86% were seen once. Material for sequencing was peripheral blood. This TCR came from a woman aged 60 to 75 with acute or convalescent COVID-19.

The CDR3: CASSGTGAGRQPQHF. In DNA, the CDR3 is TGTGCCAGCAGTGGAACAGGGGCAGGGCGGCAGCCCCAGCATTTT. The rearrangement joins TRBV2 to TRBJ1-5, with 7 nucleotides matching TRBD1. CDR1 is SNHLY and CDR2 is FYNNEI in the germline V gene. Germline trimming cut 4 bases from V and 7 bases from J; bases unmatched to any gene: 10. CDR3 length: 15 residues. The full variable domain, in which reference TRBV2 and TRBJ1-5 provide the parts outside the CDR3, is EPEVTQTPSHQVTQMGQEVILRCVPISNHLYFYWYRQILGQKVEFLVSFYNNEISEKSEIFDDQFSVERPDGSNFTLKIRSTKLEDSAMYFCASSGTGAGRQPQHFGDGTRLSIL.